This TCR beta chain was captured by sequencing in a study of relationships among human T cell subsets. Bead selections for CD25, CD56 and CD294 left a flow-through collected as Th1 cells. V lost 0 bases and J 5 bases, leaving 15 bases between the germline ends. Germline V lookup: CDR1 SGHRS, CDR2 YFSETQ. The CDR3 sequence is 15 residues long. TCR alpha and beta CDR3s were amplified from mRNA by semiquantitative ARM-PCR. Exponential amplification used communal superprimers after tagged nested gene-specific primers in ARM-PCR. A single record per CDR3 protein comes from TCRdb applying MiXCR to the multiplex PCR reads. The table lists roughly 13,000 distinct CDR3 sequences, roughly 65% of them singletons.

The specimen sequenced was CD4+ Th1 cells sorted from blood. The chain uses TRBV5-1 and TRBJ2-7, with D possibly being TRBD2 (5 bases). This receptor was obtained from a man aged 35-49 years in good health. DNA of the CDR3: TGCGCCAGCAGCTTGGCCCCTCGGAGGAGCGACGAGCAGTACTTC. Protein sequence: CASSLAPRRSDEQYF.